A selection of T cell receptor beta chains follows, all from one sample in a study of early T cells in non-severe SARS-CoV-2 infection. TCRdb analysed the 5' RACE reads with MiXCR anew, one entry per CDR3 protein. The sample has tens of thousands of distinct CDR3 sequences; under 15% are singletons. The sequenced sample was whole blood. These receptor sequences come from an adult who was a healthcare worker with PCR-confirmed SARS-CoV-2 infection or an uninfected control (not recorded which). Each CDR3 is given with its conserved first and last residue. The order of the fields is clone size, D gene, J gene, V gene, CDR3 DNA, CDR3 protein. The D gene is left open where the match is weak. Clone sizes are given selectively: once, few, many, or a class where the clone is expanded.

many,NA,TRBJ2-4,TRBV10-3,TGTGCCATCAGTTCGGACGGGATAGCCAAAAACATTCAGTACTTC,CAISSDGIAKNIQYF
many,NA,TRBJ2-1,TRBV4-3,TGCGCCAGCAGCCAAGATTATTATGAGGGTGAGCAGTTCTTC,CASSQDYYEGEQFF
NA,NA,TRBJ2-7,TRBV2,TGTGCCAGCAGTGATTACAGCCTTAAGGGTTACTACGAGCAGTACTTC,CASSDYSLKGYYEQYF
NA,NA,TRBJ1-1,TRBV7-6,TGTGCCAGCAGCTTAAAGGATGGTTCCAGCGAAGCTTTCTTT,CASSLKDGSSEAFF
medium-sized,NA,TRBJ2-1,TRBV24-1,TGTGCCACCAGTGATTTAACGGGGGACTACAATGAGCAGTTCTTC,CATSDLTGDYNEQFF
few,TRBD1,TRBJ2-5,TRBV20-1,TGCAGTGCTAACCGACAAGGACAGGGGGCTCCAGAGACCCAGTACTTC,CSANRQGQGAPETQYF
many,NA,TRBJ1-1,TRBV2,TGTGCCACCAGGAGCCAAGCGAACACTGAAGCTTTCTTT,CATRSQANTEAFF
NA,NA,TRBJ2-1,TRBV7-8,TGTGCCAGCACCCCTAGCTCCTACAATGAGCAGTTCTTC,CASTPSSYNEQFF
NA,NA,TRBJ2-2,TRBV6-5,TGTGCCAGCAGTTACTCCCGGCCTAAACAGGGAAACACCGGGGAGCTGTTTTTT,CASSYSRPKQGNTGELFF
many,NA,TRBJ1-5,TRBV5-7,TGTGCCAGCAGCTTGGTTGGGGGTAGCAATCAGCCCCAGCATTTT,CASSLVGGSNQPQHF
few,NA,TRBJ2-3,TRBV24-1,TGTGCCACCAGTGACACAGATACGCAGTATTTT,CATSDTDTQYF
few,TRBD2,TRBJ2-1,TRBV29-1,TGCAGCGTTGAACCGGTTAGCGGGGGAGGTCTGTTCTTC,CSVEPVSGGGLFF
few,NA,TRBJ2-3,TRBV12-3/TRBV12-4,TGTGCCAGCAGTCCCGGCTTCACAGATACGCAGTATTTT,CASSPGFTDTQYF
few,NA,TRBJ2-1,TRBV20-1,TGCAGTGCTGTAGGGGGAACGAATGAGCAGTTCTTC,CSAVGGTNEQFF